The rows below give T cell receptor beta chains drawn from one sample of a study of blood T cell repertoires in COVID-19. Assay used: immunoSEQ multiplex PCR; TCRdb lists only in-frame clones, some missing. Of some 80,000 clones listed, approximately 79% are singletons. Source material: peripheral blood. These receptor sequences come from an elderly woman with active or convalescent COVID-19. Both conserved end residues are part of each CDR3.

J gene	V gene	CDR3 protein
TRBJ2-7	TRBV5-1	CASSSRTGSYEQYF
TRBJ1-5	TRBV19	CAGSGTGNQPQHF
TRBJ1-1	TRBV7-2	CASSHGNTEAFF
TRBJ2-2	TRBV28	CASSLSLVPGELFF
TRBJ2-1	TRBV18	CASSPPAGGNNEQFF
TRBJ2-1	TRBV7-2	CASSLDPRDNEQFF
TRBJ2-2	TRBV7-3	CASSPTLAANTGELFF
TRBJ1-1	TRBV27	CASNTGTEAFF
TRBJ2-7	TRBV4-1	CASSQGGGKGFYEQYF
TRBJ1-2	TRBV5-5	CASSSGRSGSYGYTF
TRBJ1-1	TRBV19	CASSSRQGRPTEAFF
TRBJ1-5	TRBV3-1/TRBV3-2	CASSPGQGWYQPQHF
TRBJ1-1	TRBV29-1	CSVARDSSKGGEAFF
TRBJ2-2	TRBV5-1	CASSPTSGGNTGELFF
TRBJ2-3	TRBV5-1	CASSLGLAGADTQYF
TRBJ2-1	TRBV5-1	CASSPGTSGVNEQFF
TRBJ2-1	TRBV24-1	CATSDLLSPEQFF
TRBJ2-3	TRBV19	CASSLEGGDTQYF
TRBJ1-4	TRBV21-1	CASSKEVSGGLDTELFF
TRBJ2-7	TRBV28	CASSWLAGGEQYF
TRBJ2-1	TRBV3-1/TRBV3-2	CASKGGPNEQFF
TRBJ2-7	TRBV6-6	CASSSSPGLYEQYF
TRBJ1-2	TRBV2	CASSPDRVFGYTF
TRBJ2-1	TRBV7-9	CASSPGTGISYNEQFF
TRBJ1-1	TRBV28	CASSSLNRGPMNTEAFF
TRBJ2-1	TRBV3-1/TRBV3-2	CASSQGGLAGGTEQFF
TRBJ1-2	TRBV27	CASSLRGTDPYGYTF
TRBJ1-5	TRBV19	CASSITGDNQPQHF
TRBJ1-4	TRBV20-1	CSGSDNEKLFF
TRBJ1-5	TRBV5-6	CASSGGTRGNQPQHF
TRBJ2-1	TRBV2	CARQSRTEINEQFF
TRBJ1-6	TRBV7-2	CASSSPAGGNSPLHF
TRBJ1-6	TRBV19	CASSSRGQLINSPLHF
TRBJ1-2	TRBV11-2	CASSFAGGYGYTF
TRBJ2-3	TRBV19	CASSLSGGRDTQYF
TRBJ2-5	TRBV13	CASSLAAGHPSPETQYF
TRBJ2-7	TRBV6-2/TRBV6-3	CASSRLAGMSREQYF
TRBJ1-5	TRBV27	CASSRYDGNQPQHF
TRBJ1-6	TRBV27	CASSIYSPGSPLHF
TRBJ2-7	TRBV4-1	CASSLPGGGYEQYF
TRBJ2-7	TRBV5-5	CASTDHLGGYYEQYF
TRBJ2-7	TRBV23-1	CASSPPPEGGLAGDEQYF
TRBJ2-3	TRBV20-1	CSASGAGGVRGTDTQYF